Sequencing of this T cell receptor beta chain was carried out in a study of CD8 T cells in ankylosing spondylitis. TCRdb ran MiXCR on the 5' RACE reads and lists one entry per CDR3 protein. The data contain around 440,000 distinct CDR3 sequences, 17% of them singletons. Germline V gene lookup returns CDR1 DFQATT and CDR2 SNEGSKA (reference sequence). V lost 0 bases to trimming and J lost 12 bases, with 9 bases between them. The CDR3 runs 11 residues. This clonotype was picked up a small number of times. What it binds is unknown. Regarding the study as a whole: It appeared that ankylosing spondylitis blood was characterized by a TCR beta motif of several highly homologous variants.

The sequenced sample was blood, either unsorted or a sorted T cell fraction (not recorded which). The chain has TRBV20-1 and TRBJ2-1; D is unresolved. This TCR came from a male donor with ankylosing spondylitis. The CDR3 region has the DNA TGCAGTGCTAGAGATCCCCCAGGGCAGTTCTTC. As protein: CSARDPPGQFF.